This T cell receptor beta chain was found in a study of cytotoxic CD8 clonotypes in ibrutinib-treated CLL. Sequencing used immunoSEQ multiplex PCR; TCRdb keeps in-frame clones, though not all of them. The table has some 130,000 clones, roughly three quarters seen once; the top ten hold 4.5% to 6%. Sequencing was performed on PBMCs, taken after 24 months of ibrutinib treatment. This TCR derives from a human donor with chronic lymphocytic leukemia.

CDR3: CSAGPGDTQYF. The CDR3 region has the DNA TGCAGTGCGGGGCCGGGAGATACGCAGTATTTT. The rearrangement joins TRBV20-1 to TRBJ2-3; D perhaps matches TRBD1 (5 bases). The CDR3 spans 11 residues. The ends were cut back, 6 bases at V and 5 bases at J, with 9 bases in the middle. Germline V gene sequence: CDR1 DFQATT, CDR2 SNEGSKA (reference sequence).